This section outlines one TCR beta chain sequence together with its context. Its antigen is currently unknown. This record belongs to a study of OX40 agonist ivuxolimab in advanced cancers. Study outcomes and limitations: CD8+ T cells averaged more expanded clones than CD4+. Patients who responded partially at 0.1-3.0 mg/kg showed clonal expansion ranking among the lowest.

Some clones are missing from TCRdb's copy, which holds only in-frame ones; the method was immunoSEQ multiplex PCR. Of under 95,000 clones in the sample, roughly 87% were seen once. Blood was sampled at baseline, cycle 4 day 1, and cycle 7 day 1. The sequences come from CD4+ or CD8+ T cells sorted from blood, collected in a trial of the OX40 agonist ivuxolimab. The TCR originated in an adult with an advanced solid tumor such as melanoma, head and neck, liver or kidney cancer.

CDR3: CASLVTAGEETQYF. DNA of the CDR3: TGTGCCAGCTTGGTTACAGCGGGGGAAGAGACCCAGTACTTC. The V and J genes are TRBV6-6 and TRBJ2-5; 8 bases are shared with TRBD2. Germline CDR1 reads MNHNY; CDR2 reads SVGAGI (reference sequence). This CDR3 has 14 amino acids. V shed 8 bases and J 3 bases; nucleotides not matched to a gene: 8.